This T cell receptor (beta chain) was sequenced during a study of regulatory T cells in long-lasting Graves disease (dated by TCRdb to about 2021). For the study in its entirety: In the newly diagnosed Graves' disease group, patients had been taking antithyroid drugs for less than 3 months. Persistent Graves' disease patients were compared with newly diagnosed Graves' disease patients by peripheral blood TCR sequencing and RNA sequencing. The study was registered as a clinical trial and conducted in China. A total of some 35 samples underwent TCR sequencing, from roughly 13 patients with persistent Graves' disease and 20 patients with newly diagnosed Graves' disease.

The sample holds many counts of this clonotype. The antigen it recognizes is unknown. Qualities for individual bases were not recorded, and no much larger clone is one base off. The sample's time point, from its label and the paper: newly diagnosed GD, antithyroid drugs for less than 3 months. For both TCR sequencing and RNA sequencing, RNA was extracted from PBMCs using TRIzol. Graves' disease was diagnosed according to American Thyroid Association guidelines. Recruitment of patients was carried out at an endocrinology department in Xi'an, China. Each patient gave about 9.1 milliliters of peripheral blood, collected in an EDTA anticoagulant tube. Ficoll Paque Plus density gradient separation was used to isolate PBMCs, and no further T cell sorting was done. RNA quality was checked with an Agilent 2100 Bioanalyzer and agarose gel, and concentration with a NanoDrop 2000. Findings and caveats that apply to the study as a whole: TRBV28, TRBJ1-2 and TRBJ2-5 were preferentially used in persistent disease, while TRBV20-1 and TRBJ2-1 were favored in newly diagnosed disease. Only the TCR beta chain was sequenced and analyzed. The authors noted that the small sample size was a limitation that may lower accuracy. Persistent Graves' disease patients showed lower TCR Shannon entropy and fewer highly expanded clones than newly diagnosed patients, suggesting clonal expansion. Persistent patients shared more public clonotypes among themselves (roughly 2,700) than newly diagnosed patients did (more than 950). The study examined only peripheral blood because the primary lesion, thyroid tissue, could not be accessed.

Library method: multiplex PCR. Sequencing relied on an Illumina HiSeq 4000. CDR3 regions were amplified by Arm-PCR with iRepertoire HTBI primers to construct TCR beta libraries. Gel purification was performed on PCR products prior to sequencing. Per the authors' processing: Across samples, 60 to 80 TRBV and roughly 15 TRBJ segments were identified and used for gene usage analysis of CDR3 amino acid clonotypes. COPE and FqMerger were used to merge the filtered high-quality paired reads into contigs. Contigs were aligned with BLAST to IMGT TRBV, TRBD and TRBJ reference genes, and CDR3 was defined per IMGT. Clonotypes above 0.1% frequency were classified as highly expanded clones. Shannon entropy served as the measure of repertoire diversity, while the Gini coefficient captured V-J evenness. A clonotype found in more than one individual was treated as public. The public sequencing data were trimmed at Q25 with fastp and processed into clonotypes with MiXCR by TCRdb, which kept only in-frame beta chains. Entries that share a CDR3 protein sequence are merged under the most common genes and DNA. The V and J calls here are based on TCRdb, not the publication. This sample gives some 410,000 distinct CDR3 sequences in total; around 17% of them show up just once. The ten largest clonotypes hold roughly 10% of the sample.

The CDR3 spans 15 residues, from the cysteine through the phenylalanine. Just CDR3 DNA is preserved here, 45 bases in frame from base 1. Trimmed from V: 3 bases; trimmed from J: 1 base; junction bases lacking a gene match: 1. The data also belong to a second study, concerning T cells in Graves' hyperthyroidism and ophthalmopathy. The second investigation adds: Stable Graves' hyperthyroidism was defined as the absence of progression to ophthalmopathy over 18 months of follow-up. The hyperthyroidism patients were between 18 and 65 years old and newly diagnosed, with a disease duration of less than 2 months. The study excluded patients with uncontrolled infections, other autoimmune diseases, pregnancy or lactation. Clinical symptoms, serum thyroxine and TRAb, thyroid ultrasound, and orbital computed tomography formed the basis for the diagnoses. The TCR CDR3 was subjected to a first round of RT-PCR using the HTBI primer set and the Qiagen OneStep RT-PCR kit. Blood samples also contained most of the expanded thyroid clonotypes (frequency above 0.001), which suggests that blood repertoires may reflect thyroid immune responses. A 13 V-J signature model separated ophthalmopathy from stable hyperthyroidism, with approximately 87% sensitivity and roughly 84% specificity in cross-validation and 80%/75% in testing. In validation, progression to ophthalmopathy was predicted by the model with about 70% sensitivity and 72.22% specificity, a median of 6.5 months before onset. To identify distinguishing TCR V-J signatures, a discovery cohort of 95 to 100 patients was used, comprising fewer than 45 with Graves' ophthalmopathy and some 57 with stable Graves' hyperthyroidism. An independent validation cohort of under 20 hyperthyroidism patients and over 15 patients who later progressed to ophthalmopathy tested prospective prediction of ophthalmopathy. The approximately 98 discovery patients were randomly divided into training and test sets at a 7:3 ratio. In about six Graves' hyperthyroidism patients, the study also compared T-cell repertoires from thyroid tissue with T-cell repertoires from blood. Once sampling was done, hyperthyroidism patients were given methimazole at a starting dose of 30 mg daily, whereas ophthalmopathy patients were given high-dose intravenous methylprednisolone. The libraries were constructed in a second round of multiplex PCR and then size-selected and purified. Paired-end sequencing of the libraries was performed with 100 bp reads on an Illumina HiSeq2000. SOAPnuke was used to process the raw data, throwing out any read that contained adapters or uncalled bases, had a mean Phred below 15, or lacked an exact constant-primer or identifier match. High-quality paired reads were merged using COPE v1.2.5, and each unique nucleotide sequence was defined as a clonotype. Clonotypes were aligned to IMGT TRBV, TRBD and TRBJ reference segments using MiTCR v1.1. The analysis was restricted to V-J combinations with a frequency above 0.0001, which together covered around 99% of the repertoires. The TCS score was defined as F50 (clonal expansion) divided by E x V (chaos), with BLOSUM62-based TCRdist calculated between CDR3 peptides within each V-J. Welch's t-statistics and random forest reduced 450 to 600 V-J features to some 14, which were used in a naive Bayes classifier (R e1071). No statistical method was used to fix the sample size in advance, and group allocation was not hidden from the investigators. According to the paper, TCR Vbeta CDR3 sequencing was carried out on 135 peripheral blood samples, which came from over 40 ophthalmopathy, around 74 hyperthyroidism and approximately 17 progressor patients.

The rearrangement joined TRBV12-3 or TRBV12-4 to TRBJ2-3, with 10 junctional bases fitting TRBD2. The TCR originated in a woman in her twenties or thirties with Graves disease. Donor details come from another sample of the same person, matched by shared clones. The input for sequencing was peripheral blood mononuclear cells (PBMCs), taken at new diagnosis, from a patient treated with antithyroid drugs. CDR3 reads: CASSLGTSGTDTQYF. The sequence in DNA is TGTGCCAGCAGTTTGGGGACTAGCGGCACAGATACGCAGTATTTT.